Presented here are 30 T cell receptor beta chains from one specimen sequenced in a study of T cell responses to AZD1222 COVID-19 vaccine. Clones were sequenced by immunoSEQ multiplex PCR, and TCRdb holds only the in-frame ones, with some missing. The sample records some 130,000 clones, more than 85% being singletons. Source: peripheral blood, taken 28 days after the second AZD1222 dose. Receptors were obtained from an adult who received the AZD1222 COVID-19 vaccine.

This chain connects TRBV19 to TRBJ1-2; the match to TRBD1 covers 8 bases. Losses at the gene ends were 5 bases for V and 6 bases for J; bases not matched to a gene: 11. CDR3 length equals 15 residues. CDR1 is LNHDA, CDR2 SQIVND, per germline (reference sequence). The DNA for the CDR3 is TGTGCCAGTAGTCCCTGGACAGGGCGTGGAGATGGCTACACCTTC. It specifies CASSPWTGRGDGYTF.

The genes are TRBV16 and TRBJ2-2; 9 nucleotides match TRBD1. V dropped 3 bases and J dropped 3; count of bases not matched to a gene: 5. Per the germline V gene, CDR1 is KGHSY and CDR2 is FQNENV. The CDR3 runs to 16 residues. The CDR3 protein is CASSQHRDRDTGELFF. The CDR3 nucleotides read TGTGCCAGCAGCCAGCACCGGGACAGGGACACCGGGGAGCTGTTTTTT.

The chain employs TRBV6-5 and TRBJ1-2; TRBD1 is a possible D gene (5 bases). There are 13 residues in the CDR3. Germline V lookup: CDR1 MNHEY, CDR2 SVGAGI. Trimming cost V 5 bases and J 9 bases, with 16 bases left between them. The CDR3 sequence: CASSPDGHKRYTF. CDR3 nucleotide sequence: TGTGCCAGCAGTCCTGACGGACATAAGCGCTACACCTTC.

The chain combines TRBV5-4 with TRBJ1-6; the D gene is possibly TRBD1 (5 bases). The V gene lost 2 bases and the J gene lost 5 bases, with 8 bases spanning the gap. The CDR3 covers 14 residues. CDR1 is SGHNT and CDR2 is YYREEE in the germline V gene (reference sequence). DNA of the CDR3: TGTGCCAGCAGCTTTCGGGGGAATAATTCACCCCTCCACTTT. It codes for CASSFRGNNSPLHF.

The genes are TRBV30 and TRBJ1-1; D remains ambiguous. Germline CDR1 GTSNPN, CDR2 SVGIG (reference sequence). V lost 3 bases, J lost 4 bases, and 15 bases lay in between. This CDR3 region has 14 residues. In nucleotides, the CDR3 is TGTGCCTGGAGCCTGGGTCCCAGTGCCACTGAAGCTTTCTTT. Encoded protein: CAWSLGPSATEAFF.

The rearrangement uses TRBV10-3 and TRBJ2-7; D ambiguous. Trimming cost V 1 base and J 7 bases, with 5 bases left between them. This CDR3 is built from 11 residues. Germline CDR1 is ENHRY and CDR2 is SYGVKD. Written as DNA, the CDR3 is TGTGCCATCAGTGAGTATGGGGAGCAGTACTTC. Translated, it gives CAISEYGEQYF.

This rearrangement joins TRBV9 to TRBJ1-2, with 9 bases matching TRBD1. Germline V lookup: CDR1 SGDLS, CDR2 YYNGEE. The CDR3 is 16 residues long. The junction had 10 bases not matched to a gene; V was cut back by 3 bases and J by 4 bases. CDR3 DNA sequence: TGTGCCAGCAGCGGCCGGGACAGGGTTGGGTCCTATGGCTACACCTTC. It encodes CASSGRDRVGSYGYTF.

The chain carries TRBV2 and TRBJ1-1; D is possibly TRBD1 (5 bases). CDR3 length equals 14 residues. Germline CDR1 reads SNHLY; CDR2 reads FYNNEI. V lost 4 bases, J lost 0 bases, and 9 bases lay in between. CDR3 residues: CASSAQGMNTEAFF. CDR3 nucleotides: TGTGCCAGCAGTGCGCAGGGCATGAACACTGAAGCTTTCTTT.

The chain employs TRBV20-1 and TRBJ1-2; no reliable D call. The germline CDR1 and CDR2 sequences are DFQATT and SNEGSKA (reference sequence). This CDR3 is 10 amino acids long. V gave up 5 bases and J gave up 6 bases, with 7 bases separating them. DNA of the CDR3: TGCAGTGCTGGGGAAGATGGCTACACCTTC. Its protein product is CSAGEDGYTF.

This chain links TRBV30 with TRBJ2-5; D unclear. Germline V gene data show CDR1 as GTSNPN and CDR2 as SVGIG (reference sequence). The V end lost 2 bases, the J end lost 7 bases, and 11 bases lay between the germline ends. CDR3 length: 12 amino acids. DNA of the CDR3: TGTGCCTGGAGTACTCCTCTTGGGACCCAGTACTTC. Translation: CAWSTPLGTQYF.

The chain combines TRBV6-1 with TRBJ1-1, with D unclear. Germline V gene data show CDR1 as MNHNS and CDR2 as SASEGT. This CDR3 comprises 14 residues. The V and J ends lost 3 bases and 3 bases respectively, with 11 bases between them. CDR3 in amino acids: CASSDLLRYTEAFF. The CDR3 nucleotides are TGTGCCAGCAGTGACCTACTGCGTTACACTGAAGCTTTCTTT.

The V and J genes are TRBV3-1 (or the pseudogene TRBV3-2) and TRBJ2-2; D is unresolved. Trimming removed 0 bases from V and 7 bases from J, with 18 bases in between. This CDR3 spans 17 amino acids. Germline assignment: CDR1 LGHDT and CDR2 YNNKEL (reference sequence). In DNA form, the CDR3 reads TGTGCCAGCAGCCAAGATGGGGTAGCAGGTATCGACGGGGAGCTGTTTTTT. It codes for CASSQDGVAGIDGELFF.

The chain combines TRBV19 with TRBJ1-3, with 7 bases matching TRBD1. The germline V gene has CDR1 LNHDA and CDR2 SQIVND (reference sequence). Losses at the gene ends were 6 bases for V and 1 base for J; bases not matched to a gene: 6. The CDR3 consists of 15 residues. CDR3 in amino acids: CASSWGQLSGNTIYF. CDR3 nucleotides: TGTGCCAGTAGCTGGGGACAGCTTTCTGGAAACACCATATATTTT.

The rearrangement joins TRBV9 to TRBJ2-1; perhaps TRBD1 as D (5 bases). Germline V gene lookup returns CDR1 SGDLS and CDR2 YYNGEE. CDR3 length equals 14 residues. The V and J ends lost 5 bases and 6 bases respectively, with 15 bases between them. Here the CDR3 reads CASRPFGQGNEQFF. The CDR3 bases are TGTGCCAGCAGACCTTTCGGGCAGGGCAATGAGCAGTTCTTC.

The chain couples TRBV5-5 to TRBJ1-5, with D unclear. The CDR3 consists of 13 residues. Trimming took off 0 bases at V and 6 bases at J, with 7 bases between the two ends. Germline V gives CDR1 SGHKS, CDR2 YYEKEE (reference sequence). This chain's CDR3 is CASSLAVGQPQHF. DNA of the CDR3: TGTGCCAGCAGCTTGGCGGTAGGTCAGCCCCAGCATTTT.

The CDR3 DNA reads as TGTGCCAGCAGGTCCCCCTTGACATTTGAAGCTTTCTTT. Protein product: CASRSPLTFEAFF. V and J are TRBV28 and TRBJ1-1; D is uncertain. The CDR3 is 13 residues long. Looked up from germline, CDR1 is MDHEN and CDR2 is SYDVKM. Trimming shortened V by 6 bases and J by 7 bases, and 15 bases separated the two germline ends.

The chain couples TRBV29-1 to TRBJ1-3, with 8 bases that match TRBD1. J gave up 2 bases and V 0 bases, and 3 bases lay outside the gene matches. The CDR3 extends over 15 amino acids. Germline CDR1 SQVTM, CDR2 ANQGSEA. The chain's CDR3 is CSVEDAGGTGNTIYF. The CDR3 DNA reads as TGCAGCGTTGAAGACGCAGGGGGCACTGGAAACACCATATATTTT.

The chain joins TRBV5-5 to TRBJ2-7; perhaps TRBD2 as D (7 bases). Trimming left V 4 bases short and J 2 bases short, with 10 bases between. Per the germline V gene, CDR1 is SGHKS and CDR2 is YYEKEE (reference sequence). The CDR3 extends over 13 amino acids. CDR3: CASSGGAPYEQYF. The CDR3 DNA reads TGTGCCAGCAGCGGGGGGGCGCCCTACGAGCAGTACTTC.

The genes are TRBV5-8 and TRBJ1-2; D might be TRBD1 (5 bases). The ends were cut back, 6 bases at V and 5 bases at J, with 17 bases in the middle. From germline, CDR1 is SGHTS and CDR2 YDEGEE. CDR3 size: 14 residues. The CDR3 is CASTLGGERYGYTF. The CDR3 DNA follows: TGTGCCAGCACCCTGGGGGGGGAACGGTATGGCTACACCTTC.

The chain has TRBV10-3 and TRBJ2-1; TRBD2 aligns across 12 bases. V lost 8 bases to trimming and J lost 8 bases; unmatched junction nucleotides: 4. In germline, CDR1 is ENHRY, CDR2 SYGVKD. This CDR3 is built from 13 residues. The CDR3 sequence is CAIGASGRDEQFF. CDR3 bases: TGTGCCATCGGGGCTAGCGGGAGGGATGAGCAGTTCTTC.

The chain joins TRBV7-9 to TRBJ2-1; the match to TRBD2 covers 14 bases. The J segment lost 7 bases and the V segment lost 11 bases, leaving 4 bases of the junction unmatched. CDR3 length: 13 amino acids. The germline CDR1 and CDR2 sequences are SEHNR and FQNEAQ (reference sequence). CDR3 protein: CAGTSGSLNEQFF. The CDR3 nucleotides read TGTGCCGGGACTAGCGGGAGCCTTAATGAGCAGTTCTTC.

The genes are TRBV24-1 and TRBJ2-1, with TRBD2 matching 11 bases. The CDR3 consists of 17 residues. V gave up 1 base and J gave up 8 bases; unmatched junction bases: 9. Germline V lookup: CDR1 KGHDR, CDR2 SFDVKD. The chain's CDR3 is CATSDLRASGRWDEQFF. The CDR3 DNA follows: TGTGCCACCAGTGATTTAAGGGCTAGCGGGAGGTGGGATGAGCAGTTCTTC.

Concerning this clone itself: One junction end does not reproduce the germline sequence, and a read error may be involved. The rearrangement joins TRBV13 to TRBJ1-5, with TRBD1 matching 7 bases. CDR1 PRHDT and CDR2 FYEKMQ come from the germline V gene (reference sequence). This CDR3 is 14 amino acids long. The CDR3 DNA follows: TGTGCCAGCAGCCTAGGGACAGCAAATCAGCCCCAGCATTTT. Protein sequence: CASSLGTANQPQHF. Based on the CDR3 plus reference TRBV13 and TRBJ1-5, the full variable domain is AAGVIQSPRHLIKEKRETATLKCYPIPRHDTVYWYQQGPGQDPQFLISFYEKMQSDKGSIPDRFSAQQFSDYHSELNMSSLELGDSALYFCASSLGTANQPQHFGDGTRLSIL.

The chain uses TRBV5-4 and TRBJ1-2; D is possibly TRBD1 (5 bases). This CDR3 is built from 14 residues. The V end lost 4 bases, the J end lost 8 bases, and 18 bases lay between the germline ends. Germline values: CDR1 SGHNT, CDR2 YYREEE (reference sequence). The CDR3 spells CASSHPSDSTGYTF. DNA for the CDR3: TGTGCCAGCAGCCACCCCTCAGACAGCACGGGCTACACCTTC.

This chain connects TRBV28 to TRBJ1-2; no definite D call. Germline V gene sequence: CDR1 MDHEN, CDR2 SYDVKM. This CDR3 has 12 amino acids. V lost 8 bases and J 4 bases, leaving 11 bases between the germline ends. In DNA form, the CDR3 reads TGTGCCAGCGTTTTAAAGGGCTATGGCTACACCTTC. It specifies CASVLKGYGYTF.

The chain uses TRBV7-2 and TRBJ2-2; D unclear. Germline values: CDR1 SGHTA, CDR2 FQGNSA. This CDR3 has 13 residues. V lost 4 bases and J 6 bases, leaving 9 bases between the germline ends. CDR3 bases: TGTGCCAGCAGCTCCCGTGCCTCCGGGGAGCTGTTTTTT. This translates into CASSSRASGELFF.

The DNA for the CDR3 is TGTGCCAGCAGCTTAGGGGCAGGGCGATGGACTGAAGCTTTCTTT. It encodes CASSLGAGRWTEAFF. The gene calls are TRBV11-2 and TRBJ1-1; weak D call: TRBD1 (5 bases). V lost 1 base and J 5 bases, leaving 14 bases between the germline ends. CDR1 is SGHAT, CDR2 FQNNGV, per germline. The CDR3 is 15 amino acids. The full variable domain, in which reference TRBV11-2 and TRBJ1-1 provide the parts outside the CDR3, is EAGVAQSPRYKIIEKRQSVAFWCNPISGHATLYWYQQILGQGPKLLIQFQNNGVVDDSQLPKDRFSAERLKGVDSTLKIQPAKLEDSAVYLCASSLGAGRWTEAFFGQGTRLTVV.

Only a few counts were recorded for this clone. V and J are TRBV21-1 and TRBJ1-4; TRBD1 is taken as the D call from the table, unchecked against the DNA. TRBV21-1 is recorded as a pseudogene. This CDR3 has 17 residues. The CDR3 DNA reads as TGTGCCAGCAGCAACAATTCCGAGGGACATAGTAATGAAAAACTGTTTTTT. This codes for CASSNNSEGHSNEKLFF.

The rearrangement joins TRBV9 to TRBJ2-1; 12 nucleotides match TRBD2. V gave up 4 bases and J gave up 4 bases; unmatched junction bases: 3. The CDR3 has 15 amino acids. Germline V gives CDR1 SGDLS, CDR2 YYNGEE. The CDR3 region is CASSPGTSGYNEQFF. CDR3 nucleotide sequence: TGTGCCAGCAGCCCCGGGACTAGCGGGTACAATGAGCAGTTCTTC.

This chain uses TRBV9 with TRBJ1-6; 7 positions match TRBD1. The CDR3 sequence is 14 residues long. V lost 2 bases to trimming and J lost 7 bases; unmatched junction nucleotides: 3. Germline-derived CDR1 and CDR2 are SGDLS and YYNGEE. In DNA, the CDR3 is TGTGCCAGCAGCGTGCAGGGGGGGAATTCACCCCTCCACTTT. It codes for CASSVQGGNSPLHF.